The clone carrying this T cell receptor beta chain was seen many times. Its target is not known. Molecular barcoded adaptors covering alpha/delta and beta/gamma chains were used on roughly 400 ng RNA. MiXCR, run by TCRdb on the reads, gives a single entry per CDR3 protein. The sample has 30,000 to 50,000 distinct CDR3 sequences, over 9.5% seen once. These data are taken from a study of read filtering for tumor transcriptome and immune sequencing. The wider study: R-ISS stage counts were eight or nine for I, about 16 for II, 6 or 7 for III. Study-wide results and caveats: Sorted CD138-negative bone marrow cells were not purified T cells. IR-seq captured clonotypes deeper and more reliably than RNA-seq.

Bone marrow was sampled from every patient at the time of active disease. The V gene end was trimmed by 5 bases and the J gene end by 0 bases; junction bases not matched to a gene: 7. The CDR3 consists of 15 residues. Germline V gives CDR1 SGHVS, CDR2 FQNEAQ. The sequence was obtained from a donor at least 40 years old with multiple myeloma. Source material: a population of CD138-negative cells sorted from bone marrow. The V call is TRBV7-8, the J call TRBJ2-7, with 7 bases that match TRBD2. The CDR3 DNA sequence: TGTGCCAGCAGCGTGTGGGGAGGGAACTCCTACGAGCAGTACTTC. It is translated as CASSVWGGNSYEQYF.